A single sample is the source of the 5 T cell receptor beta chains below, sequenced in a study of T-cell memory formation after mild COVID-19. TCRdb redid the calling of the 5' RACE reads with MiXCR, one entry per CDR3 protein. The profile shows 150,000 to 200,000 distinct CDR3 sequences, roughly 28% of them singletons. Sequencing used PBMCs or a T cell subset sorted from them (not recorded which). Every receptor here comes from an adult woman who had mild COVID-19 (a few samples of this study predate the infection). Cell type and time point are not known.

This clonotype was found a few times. The CDR3 loop is CAISERASDTDTQYF. The CDR3 DNA sequence: TGTGCCATCAGTGAGAGGGCATCTGACACAGATACGCAGTATTTT. The chain recombines TRBV10-3 with TRBJ2-3; no firm D call. This CDR3 comprises 15 residues. Trimming removed 2 bases from V and 2 bases from J, with 11 bases in between. Germline V gene sequence: CDR1 ENHRY, CDR2 SYGVKD.

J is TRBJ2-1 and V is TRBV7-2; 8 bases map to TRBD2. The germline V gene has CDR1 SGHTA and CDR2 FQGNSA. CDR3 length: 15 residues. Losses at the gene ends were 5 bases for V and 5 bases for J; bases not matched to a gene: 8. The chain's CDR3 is CASSPGAGGNNEQFF. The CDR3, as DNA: TGTGCCAGCAGCCCAGGGGCGGGAGGAAACAATGAGCAGTTCTTC.

CDR3 sequence reads: CASSLDRSSSYEQYF. The CDR3 DNA sequence: TGCGCCAGCAGCTTGGACAGATCAAGCTCCTACGAGCAGTACTTC. This chain joins TRBV5-1 and TRBJ2-7, with D uncertain. Trimming stripped 0 bases from V and 0 bases from J, with 10 bases between. Germline V gene lookup returns CDR1 SGHRS and CDR2 YFSETQ. The CDR3 runs 15 residues. Complete variable domain (other parts from reference TRBV5-1 and TRBJ2-7): KAGVTQTPRYLIKTRGQQVTLSCSPISGHRSVSWYQQTPGQGLQFLFEYFSETQRNKGNFPGRFSGRQFSNSRSEMNVSTLELGDSALYLCASSLDRSSSYEQYFGPGTRLTVT.

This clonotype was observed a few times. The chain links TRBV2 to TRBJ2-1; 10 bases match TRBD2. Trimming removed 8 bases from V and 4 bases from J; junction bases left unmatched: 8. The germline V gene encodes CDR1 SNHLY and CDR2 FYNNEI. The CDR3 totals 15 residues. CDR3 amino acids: CASGLSGGQYNEQFF. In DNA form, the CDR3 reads TGTGCCAGCGGTCTTAGCGGGGGGCAATACAATGAGCAGTTCTTC.

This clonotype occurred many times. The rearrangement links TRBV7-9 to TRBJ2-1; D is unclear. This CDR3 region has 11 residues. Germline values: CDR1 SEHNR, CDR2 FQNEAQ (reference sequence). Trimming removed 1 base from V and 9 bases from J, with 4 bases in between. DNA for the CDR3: TGTGCCAGCAGCTTAGTTACTGAGCAGTTCTTC. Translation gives CASSLVTEQFF.